The 22 T cell receptor beta chains below come from one sample, sequenced in a study of PD-1 blockade in classical Hodgkin lymphoma. This table comes from immunoSEQ multiplex PCR, and its TCRdb copy is limited to in-frame clones, with some not included. The sample lists roughly 25,000 clones; 60% to 80% were seen once. In every patient, relapse followed autologous stem cell transplantation, while exposure to brentuximab vedotin differed. Specimen: peripheral blood mononuclear cells (PBMCs), collected at baseline. The source is a human donor with classical Hodgkin lymphoma.

The chain combines TRBV15 with TRBJ2-5; the match to TRBD2 covers 14 bases. V dropped 1 base and J dropped 1; count of bases not matched to a gene: 2. The germline CDR1 and CDR2 sequences are LNHNV and YYDKDF (reference sequence). This CDR3 contains 17 residues. The CDR3 loop reads CATSRATSGGAQETQYF. DNA for the CDR3: TGTGCCACCAGCAGAGCGACTAGCGGGGGGGCCCAAGAGACCCAGTACTTC.

This clone was observed once. The rearrangement links TRBV5-1 to TRBJ1-5; no clear D gene. V was clipped by 4 bases and J by 0 bases, with 5 bases between them. This CDR3 comprises 13 residues. Germline CDR1 is SGHRS and CDR2 is YFSETQ. The CDR3, as DNA: TGCGCCAGCAGCCCAGATAGCAATCAGCCCCAGCATTTT. Amino acid sequence: CASSPDSNQPQHF.

This clone came up a few times. The chain is built from TRBV7-6 and TRBJ2-1; 9 nucleotides agree with TRBD2. Trimming cost V 2 bases and J 6 bases; bases outside gene matches: 5. Germline CDR1 reads SGHVS; CDR2 reads FNYEAQ. This CDR3 is built from 15 residues. The CDR3 nucleotides read TGTGCCAGCAGCTTACGGGGACTAGCAGGCAATGAGCAGTTCTTC. Translation gives CASSLRGLAGNEQFF.

The rearrangement links TRBV7-9 to TRBJ2-7; D not certain. Deletions cut 1 base from V and 7 bases from J, with 8 bases between. CDR1 SEHNR and CDR2 FQNEAQ come from the germline V gene (reference sequence). This CDR3 comprises 12 residues. The DNA for the CDR3 is TGTGCCAGCAGCTTAGTTTCTGGAGAGCAGTACTTC. This encodes CASSLVSGEQYF.

This chain uses TRBV27 with TRBJ2-7; D ambiguous. V gave up 5 bases and J gave up 6 bases, with 11 bases separating them. The germline CDR1 and CDR2 sequences are MNHEY and SMNVEV (reference sequence). The CDR3 contains 12 residues. For the CDR3, the DNA is TGTGCCAGCAGTCCGGATGTGGGCGAGCAGTACTTC. Translating gives CASSPDVGEQYF.

The V call is TRBV6-5, the J call TRBJ2-5; D could derive from TRBD1 or TRBD2 (6 bases each). This CDR3 region has 16 residues. V lost 4 bases to trimming and J lost 1 base, with 16 bases between them. Germline V lookup: CDR1 MNHEY, CDR2 SVGAGI. CDR3 nucleotides: TGTGCCAGCAGTTTTTTCGGAGGGGGGAGCCAAGAGACCCAGTACTTC. It encodes CASSFFGGGSQETQYF.

The chain has TRBV5-6 and TRBJ2-6; 7 bases fit TRBD1. From germline, CDR1 is SGHDT and CDR2 YYEEEE. V lost 3 bases to trimming and J lost 2 bases; unmatched junction nucleotides: 8. The length of the CDR3 is 17 residues. The CDR3 nucleotides read TGTGCCAGCAGCTCGTGGAACAGGGGACCTGGGGCCAACGTCCTGACTTTC. Protein sequence: CASSSWNRGPGANVLTF.

J is TRBJ1-4 and V is TRBV5-6; 11 bases are shared with TRBD1. The trim removed 3 bases at V and 7 bases at J, leaving 5 bases unmatched. The CDR3 spans 15 residues. Germline V gene sequence: CDR1 SGHDT, CDR2 YYEEEE. This CDR3 is CASSSWTGGLEKLFF. DNA for the CDR3: TGTGCCAGCAGCTCCTGGACAGGGGGCCTTGAAAAACTGTTTTTT.

The chain carries TRBV6-5 and TRBJ1-4; D is undetermined. The CDR3 is 11 amino acids. The V end lost 8 bases, the J end lost 7 bases, and 8 bases lay between the germline ends. Germline assignment: CDR1 MNHEY and CDR2 SVGAGI. The CDR3 is CASQRGEKLFF. The CDR3 nucleotides read TGTGCCAGCCAGAGAGGTGAAAAACTGTTTTTT.

There are a few counts of this clone. The chain links TRBV28 to TRBJ2-7; D gene uncertain. Germline values: CDR1 MDHEN, CDR2 SYDVKM. Deletions cut 1 base from V and 3 bases from J, with 4 bases between. The CDR3 length is 12 residues. The CDR3 loop reads CASSLYLYEQYF. For the CDR3, the DNA is TGTGCCAGCAGTTTATACCTCTACGAGCAGTACTTC.

J is TRBJ2-3 and V is TRBV19, with TRBD1 matching over 9 bases. This CDR3 is built from 16 residues. Germline-derived CDR1 and CDR2 are LNHDA and SQIVND (reference sequence). V shed 4 bases and J 6 bases; nucleotides not matched to a gene: 11. This CDR3 is CASSTMPGQGRDTQYF. CDR3 sequence (DNA): TGTGCCAGTAGTACCATGCCGGGACAGGGTAGGGATACGCAGTATTTT.

This chain's CDR3 is CASSLGVGINTGELFF. Here the CDR3 DNA reads TGTGCCAGCAGCTTAGGGGTAGGGATCAACACCGGGGAGCTGTTTTTT. The rearrangement joins TRBV7-6 to TRBJ2-2; D uncertain. Germline values: CDR1 SGHVS, CDR2 FNYEAQ. The CDR3 totals 16 residues. Trimming shortened V by 1 base and J by 2 bases, and 11 bases separated the two germline ends.

The chain is built from TRBV2 and TRBJ1-2, with 8 nucleotides matching TRBD1. Germline trimming cut 9 bases from V and 8 bases from J; bases unmatched to any gene: 11. The germline V gene encodes CDR1 SNHLY and CDR2 FYNNEI. The CDR3 is 13 residues long. CDR3 in amino acids: CASHLQGGSGYTF. For the CDR3, the DNA is TGTGCCAGTCATCTACAGGGGGGTTCCGGCTACACCTTC. Variable domain in full (rest from reference TRBV2 and TRBJ1-2): EPEVTQTPSHQVTQMGQEVILRCVPISNHLYFYWYRQILGQKVEFLVSFYNNEISEKSEIFDDQFSVERPDGSNFTLKIRSTKLEDSAMYFCASHLQGGSGYTFGSGTRLTVV.

The chain combines TRBV5-6 with TRBJ2-7; TRBD2 matches 9 bases. Germline CDR1 and CDR2: SGHDT and YYEEEE. V was clipped by 2 bases and J by 7 bases; unmatched bases: 7. The CDR3 covers 14 residues. The CDR3 coding sequence is TGTGCCAGCAGCTTTCCGGGACTAGCTTCGGAGCAGTACTTC. Encoded protein: CASSFPGLASEQYF.

The chain links TRBV2 to TRBJ1-2; 9 nucleotides align to TRBD1. The length of the CDR3 is 12 residues. Germline CDR1 and CDR2: SNHLY and FYNNEI. V lost 6 bases to trimming and J lost 6 bases; unmatched junction nucleotides: 2. CDR3 region: CASSRTGDGYTF. The DNA of the CDR3 is TGTGCCAGCAGCCGGACAGGGGATGGCTACACCTTC.

J is TRBJ2-1 and V is TRBV4-3; D gene uncertain. V lost 0 bases, J lost 8 bases, and 8 bases lay in between. Germline V lookup: CDR1 LGHNA, CDR2 YSLEER. The CDR3 contains 13 residues. CDR3 protein: CASSQDLTDEQFF. CDR3 coding DNA: TGCGCCAGCAGCCAAGACCTCACAGATGAGCAGTTCTTC.

The chain has TRBV6-1 and TRBJ1-5, with 10 bases lining up with TRBD1. V was pared by 1 base and J by 6 bases, with 3 bases of the junction left unmatched. Germline V gene sequence: CDR1 MNHNS, CDR2 SASEGT. CDR3 length equals 15 residues. CDR3 DNA sequence: TGTGCCAGCAGTGAAGGGACAGGGGGAGGTCAGCCCCAGCATTTT. Amino acids: CASSEGTGGGQPQHF.

This chain joins TRBV18 and TRBJ2-3; D unclear. V was pared by 3 bases and J by 7 bases, with 11 bases between. Germline CDR1 and CDR2: KGHSH and LQKENI. CDR3 length: 13 amino acids. The CDR3 DNA sequence: TGTGCCAGCTCACCCGATCCGGGTAATACGCAGTATTTT. It is translated as CASSPDPGNTQYF.

The chain joins TRBV18 to TRBJ1-1, with 9 bases matching TRBD1. V lost 4 bases, J lost 7 bases, and 13 bases stayed unmatched. The CDR3 consists of 16 residues. Germline-derived CDR1 and CDR2 are KGHSH and LQKENI. The CDR3 nucleotides read TGTGCCAGCTCACAACGGGGTTCCGGGACAGGGAATGAAGCTTTCTTT. Encoded protein: CASSQRGSGTGNEAFF.

V is TRBV4-2 and J is TRBJ2-7; no firm D call. Germline CDR1 and CDR2: LGHNA and YNFKEQ. Trimming took off 4 bases at V and 3 bases at J, with 19 bases between the two ends. The CDR3 consists of 16 residues. The CDR3, as DNA: TGTGCCAGCAGCCCAGCCGCCGGGTCGGATCTCTACGAGCAGTACTTC. This codes for CASSPAAGSDLYEQYF.

J is TRBJ2-1 and V is TRBV4-2, with 13 positions matching TRBD2. The CDR3 contains 16 residues. Trimming took 3 bases from V and 9 from J; bases not matched to a gene: 8. CDR1 is LGHNA, CDR2 YNFKEQ, per germline. The CDR3 reads CASSQTTSGGAGEQFF. CDR3 nucleotides: TGTGCCAGCAGCCAGACCACTAGCGGGGGGGCGGGTGAGCAGTTCTTC.

The DNA of the CDR3 is TGTGCCAGCAAGCGACAGGTCCCTACGTCTCACGAGCAGTACTTC. Residues: CASKRQVPTSHEQYF. The rearrangement uses TRBV6-5 and TRBJ2-7; TRBD1 is a possible D gene (6 bases). The germline gives CDR1 MNHEY, CDR2 SVGAGI. There are 15 residues in the CDR3. Trimming took 7 bases from V and 5 from J, leaving 21 bases between them.